Reported below is one T cell receptor beta chain. This clone's antigen is unknown. Base qualities are not recorded, but no much larger clone differs from it by a single base. This sample is part of a study of control samples from healthy donors and cancer patients (dated by TCRdb to 2020 to 2021). Library prep was done by the immunoSEQ multiplex PCR assay. Drawn from immuneACCESS, this table holds only the in-frame rearrangements with V and J called that TCRdb kept. Clones are partly lost; checked studies trace under half to an unresolved V gene and leave the rest unexplained. The sample has about 92,000 clones on record, 82% of them singletons. The ten most abundant clones make up around a tenth of the sample. A distance of 6 bases separates the germline ends of V and J, which lose 6 bases and 7 bases respectively. There are 11 amino acids in the CDR3, from cysteine to phenylalanine inclusive. CDR3 DNA only is kept here, 33 bases in frame from base 1. The germline V gene (reference sequence) supplies CDR1 MNHNY and CDR2 SVGAGI.

The specimen was blood. This sequence was found in a woman aged 55-70 years in good health. The chain joins TRBV6-6 to TRBJ1-4; no D gene can be assigned with confidence. The nucleotide sequence is given as TGTGCCAGCAGGGGTGGTGAAAAACTGTTTTTT. This is translated as CASRGGEKLFF.